This is a list of T cell receptor beta chains from one sample in a study of blood T cell repertoires in COVID-19. Produced via immunoSEQ multiplex PCR; TCRdb's table is partial and in-frame only. The sample has about 190,000 clones, 84% seen once. Sequencing used peripheral blood. Receptors originate from a woman in her 70s with active or convalescent COVID-19. The CDR3 runs from the conserved cysteine through the conserved F or W. D genes are given only for firm matches. Size values are once, few and many counts, or a class for expanded clones, and some rows have none.

D gene: TRBD1
clone size: .
V gene: TRBV5-1
J gene: TRBJ1-2
CDR3 length: 13
CDR3 protein: CASSGTGIHGYTF
CDR3 DNA: TGCGCCAGCAGCGGGACAGGGATCCATGGCTACACCTTC

D gene: .
clone size: .
V gene: TRBV6-1
J gene: TRBJ1-5
CDR3 length: 19
CDR3 protein: CASSEAPLGGQGSNQPQHF
CDR3 DNA: TGTGCCAGCAGTGAAGCCCCATTGGGGGGGCAAGGAAGCAATCAGCCCCAGCATTTT

D gene: .
clone size: .
V gene: TRBV7-9
J gene: TRBJ2-5
CDR3 length: 16
CDR3 protein: CASSLGSTRLKETQYF
CDR3 DNA: TGTGCCAGCAGCTTAGGGTCCACCAGGCTTAAAGAGACCCAGTACTTC

D gene: TRBD1
clone size: many
V gene: TRBV6-5
J gene: TRBJ1-2
CDR3 length: 13
CDR3 protein: CASSPGTGYGYTF
CDR3 DNA: TGTGCCAGCAGCCCAGGGACAGGATATGGCTACACCTTC

D gene: .
clone size: .
V gene: TRBV4-1
J gene: TRBJ2-1
CDR3 length: 16
CDR3 protein: CASSNSGTRAYNEQFF
CDR3 DNA: TGCGCCAGCAGCAATTCCGGGACTCGAGCCTACAATGAGCAGTTCTTC

D gene: TRBD2
clone size: .
V gene: TRBV7-7
J gene: TRBJ2-1
CDR3 length: 16
CDR3 protein: CASSPSVGAGAYEQFF
CDR3 DNA: TGTGCCAGCAGCCCCTCAGTTGGAGCGGGAGCGTATGAGCAGTTCTTC

D gene: .
clone size: .
V gene: TRBV5-4
J gene: TRBJ1-1
CDR3 length: 15
CDR3 protein: CASSLQGFGNTEAFF
CDR3 DNA: TGTGCCAGCAGCTTGCAGGGATTCGGGAACACTGAAGCTTTCTTT

D gene: TRBD1
clone size: .
V gene: TRBV2
J gene: TRBJ1-1
CDR3 length: 14
CDR3 protein: CASSPHRGNTEAFF
CDR3 DNA: TGTGCCAGCAGTCCCCACAGGGGGAACACTGAAGCTTTCTTT

D gene: TRBD2
clone size: .
V gene: TRBV15
J gene: TRBJ2-3
CDR3 length: 16
CDR3 protein: CATSSVAGLSTDTQYF
CDR3 DNA: TGTGCCACCAGCAGCGTAGCGGGTTTGAGCACAGATACGCAGTATTTT

D gene: TRBD1
clone size: .
V gene: TRBV6-6
J gene: TRBJ1-1
CDR3 length: 16
CDR3 protein: CASRPGQGRMNTEAFF
CDR3 DNA: TGTGCCAGCAGACCAGGACAGGGCCGTATGAACACTGAAGCTTTCTTT

D gene: TRBD2
clone size: once
V gene: TRBV13
J gene: TRBJ2-7
CDR3 length: 16
CDR3 protein: CASSSGLAGRTYEQYF
CDR3 DNA: TGTGCCAGCAGCTCGGGACTAGCGGGCCGGACCTACGAGCAGTACTTC

D gene: TRBD2
clone size: .
V gene: TRBV3-1/TRBV3-2
J gene: TRBJ2-1
CDR3 length: 12
CDR3 protein: CASSQEGTRTFF
CDR3 DNA: TGTGCCAGCAGCCAAGAAGGGACTAGGACGTTCTTC

D gene: TRBD1
clone size: .
V gene: TRBV24-1
J gene: TRBJ1-1
CDR3 length: 18
CDR3 protein: CATSSLRGDRGAGTEAFF
CDR3 DNA: TGTGCCACCAGTAGTCTTCGTGGGGACAGGGGTGCGGGCACTGAAGCTTTCTTT

D gene: .
clone size: once
V gene: TRBV5-1
J gene: TRBJ2-3
CDR3 length: 15
CDR3 protein: CASSLEGKVTDTQYF
CDR3 DNA: TGCGCCAGCAGCTTGGAGGGGAAAGTGACAGATACGCAGTATTTT

D gene: .
clone size: .
V gene: TRBV9
J gene: TRBJ1-2
CDR3 length: 16
CDR3 protein: CASSVIAPGTSYGYTF
CDR3 DNA: TGTGCCAGCAGCGTAATTGCTCCGGGGACTTCATATGGCTACACCTTC

D gene: TRBD2
clone size: .
V gene: TRBV3-1/TRBV3-2
J gene: TRBJ2-1
CDR3 length: 16
CDR3 protein: CASSGSRTSASLGQFF
CDR3 DNA: TGTGCCAGCAGCGGGTCGCGGACTAGCGCATCCTTGGGGCAGTTCTTC

D gene: .
clone size: once
V gene: TRBV24-1
J gene: TRBJ1-2
CDR3 length: 16
CDR3 protein: CATSDLRQADLSGYTF
CDR3 DNA: TGTGCCACCAGTGATCTACGACAGGCCGACCTAAGTGGCTACACCTTC

D gene: .
clone size: .
V gene: TRBV30
J gene: TRBJ2-5
CDR3 length: 12
CDR3 protein: CAWAGTLETQYF
CDR3 DNA: TGTGCCTGGGCCGGGACACTAGAGACCCAGTACTTC

D gene: .
clone size: .
V gene: TRBV10-3
J gene: TRBJ1-3
CDR3 length: 14
CDR3 protein: CAISEAGSGNTIYF
CDR3 DNA: TGTGCCATCAGTGAGGCAGGGTCCGGAAACACCATATATTTT

D gene: .
clone size: .
V gene: TRBV7-2
J gene: TRBJ2-1
CDR3 length: 16
CDR3 protein: CASSSPARHPYNEQFF
CDR3 DNA: TGTGCCAGCAGCTCACCTGCTAGGCACCCCTACAATGAGCAGTTCTTC

D gene: TRBD2
clone size: .
V gene: TRBV9
J gene: TRBJ2-2
CDR3 length: 15
CDR3 protein: CASSVTSGNTGELFF
CDR3 DNA: TGTGCCAGCAGCGTGACTAGCGGGAACACCGGGGAGCTGTTTTTT

D gene: TRBD2
clone size: few
V gene: TRBV5-1
J gene: TRBJ2-3
CDR3 length: 16
CDR3 protein: CASSLEPSGTTDTQYF
CDR3 DNA: TGCGCCAGCAGCTTGGAACCTAGCGGGACCACAGATACGCAGTATTTT

D gene: .
clone size: .
V gene: TRBV5-6
J gene: TRBJ2-7
CDR3 length: 13
CDR3 protein: CASSLVGVGEQYF
CDR3 DNA: TGTGCCAGCAGCTTGGTGGGAGTTGGCGAGCAGTACTTC